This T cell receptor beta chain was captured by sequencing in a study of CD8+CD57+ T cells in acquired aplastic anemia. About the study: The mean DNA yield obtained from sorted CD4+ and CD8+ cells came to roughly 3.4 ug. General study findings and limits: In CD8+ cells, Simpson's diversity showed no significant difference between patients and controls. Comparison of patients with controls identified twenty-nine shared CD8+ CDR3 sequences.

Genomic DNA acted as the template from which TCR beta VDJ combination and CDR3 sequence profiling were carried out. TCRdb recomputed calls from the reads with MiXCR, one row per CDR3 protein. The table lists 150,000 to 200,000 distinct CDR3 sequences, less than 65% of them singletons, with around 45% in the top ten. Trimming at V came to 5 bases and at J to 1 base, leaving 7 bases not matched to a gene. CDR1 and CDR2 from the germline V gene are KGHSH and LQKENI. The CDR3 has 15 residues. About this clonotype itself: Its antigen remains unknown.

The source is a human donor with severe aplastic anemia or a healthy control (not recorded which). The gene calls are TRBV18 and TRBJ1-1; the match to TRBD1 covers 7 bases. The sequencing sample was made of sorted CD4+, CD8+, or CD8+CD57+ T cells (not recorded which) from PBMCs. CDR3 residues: CASSYRGLRNTEAFF. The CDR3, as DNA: TGTGCCAGCTCATACAGGGGTTTAAGGAACACTGAAGCTTTCTTT.